This T cell receptor (beta chain) was profiled in a study of T cells after yellow fever vaccination. Whole-study findings and limits: Post-booster repertoires again held most primary-vaccination clones (around 95% CD4, 85% to 90% CD8).

The sample holds a few counts of this clonotype. The antigen remains unidentified. TCRdb reanalysed the 5' RACE reads using MiXCR and keeps one entry per CDR3 protein. Here the sample spans hundreds of thousands of distinct CDR3 sequences, more than 9% being singletons. Source: PBMCs, taken on the day of the yellow fever booster vaccination. This sequence was found in a man aged 25-40 years who received the YFV17D yellow fever vaccine.

CDR3 loop: CATSRVGRGLTGGSYEQYF. CDR3 DNA: TGTGCCACCAGCAGAGTAGGTCGGGGGCTTACAGGGGGGTCCTACGAGCAGTACTTC. J is TRBJ2-7 and V is TRBV15, with 8 bases fitting TRBD1. J was trimmed by 1 base and V by 1 base; bases with no gene match: 15. Germline assignment: CDR1 LNHNV and CDR2 YYDKDF (reference sequence). This CDR3 has 19 residues.